The rows below give T cell receptor beta chains drawn from one sample of a study of blood T cell repertoires in COVID-19. The repertoire was sequenced with immunoSEQ multiplex PCR; TCRdb's copy has only in-frame clones and lacks some. The repertoire holds roughly 81,000 clones, with more than 75% as singletons. The source material was peripheral blood. These receptors came from a man aged 55 to 70 with acute or convalescent COVID-19. CDR3s include the opening cysteine and the closing phenylalanine or tryptophan. Each record gives: CDR3 DNA, CDR3 protein, J gene, D gene, clone size, V gene. The D gene is left open where the match is weak. The size field is filled for only some rows; it gives once, few, many or a size class.

TGTGCCAGCAGCTTAGACAGGAACTATGGCTACACCTTC | CASSLDRNYGYTF | TRBJ1-2 | NA | NA | TRBV5-4
TGTGCTAGCAGCTCGGGGTTCCAAGAGACCCAGTACTTC | CASSSGFQETQYF | TRBJ2-5 | NA | NA | TRBV7-7
TGTGCCATCAGTTCTCGTACAGCGGGAGGTACCTACGAGCAGTACTTC | CAISSRTAGGTYEQYF | TRBJ2-7 | TRBD2 | NA | TRBV10-3
TGTGCCACCCTCGCCGGGGAGCTGTTTTTT | CATLAGELFF | TRBJ2-2 | NA | NA | TRBV11-3
TGTGCCAGCAGCCCCGGACAGGGAGGGTGGTATGGCTACACCTTC | CASSPGQGGWYGYTF | TRBJ1-2 | TRBD1 | NA | TRBV3-1/TRBV3-2
TGTGCCAGTAGCCTCGGGACTACGATCAATGAGCAGTTCTTC | CASSLGTTINEQFF | TRBJ2-1 | TRBD2 | NA | TRBV19
TGTGCCAGCAGCTTTTCCTCCGGGACTAGCGAGAACACCGGGGAGCTGTTTTTT | CASSFSSGTSENTGELFF | TRBJ2-2 | TRBD2 | NA | TRBV11-2
TGTGCCATCAGTCCGTTCGATGAGCAGTTCTTC | CAISPFDEQFF | TRBJ2-1 | NA | NA | TRBV10-3
TGTGCCAGTAGTACCGGACAGGGGGCCCCCTATGGCTACACCTTC | CASSTGQGAPYGYTF | TRBJ1-2 | TRBD1 | NA | TRBV19
TGTGCCAGCAGCAGGACAGGCACGGCCTATGGCTACACCTTC | CASSRTGTAYGYTF | TRBJ1-2 | TRBD1 | NA | TRBV6-5
TGTGCCAGCAGCCCTTTGACGGGAGGGGCGGCTTTCTTT | CASSPLTGGAAFF | TRBJ1-1 | NA | NA | TRBV14
TGCGCCAGCAGCCAAGATGGACAGGGGTACTCTGGAAACACCATATATTTT | CASSQDGQGYSGNTIYF | TRBJ1-3 | TRBD1 | few | TRBV4-3
TGTGCCAGCTCACCAAGAGCGGGGGGTCAAGAGACCCAGTACTTC | CASSPRAGGQETQYF | TRBJ2-5 | TRBD2 | NA | TRBV18
TGCGCCAGCAGCCAAGATCGGCGCAGGGATAATGAAAAACTGTTTTTT | CASSQDRRRDNEKLFF | TRBJ1-4 | NA | NA | TRBV4-3
TGTGCCAGCAGCTCTGACAGCACTGAAGCTTTCTTT | CASSSDSTEAFF | TRBJ1-1 | NA | NA | TRBV6-2/TRBV6-3
TGTGCCAGCAGTTACTCGGCCCGGGGTGGTAATCAGCCCCAGCATTTT | CASSYSARGGNQPQHF | TRBJ1-5 | NA | NA | TRBV6-2/TRBV6-3
TGTGCCAGCAGCTTCAGTTTGTACACCGGGGAGCTGTTTTTT | CASSFSLYTGELFF | TRBJ2-2 | NA | NA | TRBV7-2
TGTGCCATCATGGGCGGAGGACAAGAGACCCAGTACTTC | CAIMGGGQETQYF | TRBJ2-5 | NA | NA | TRBV10-3
TGTGCCAGCAGCCCCTCCCTTACCTACGAGCAGTACTTC | CASSPSLTYEQYF | TRBJ2-7 | NA | NA | TRBV3-1/TRBV3-2
TGTGCCAGCAGTGATCGTTCCCTAGTCTATGGCTACACCTTC | CASSDRSLVYGYTF | TRBJ1-2 | NA | NA | TRBV2
TGTGCCTGGAGTGCCCCCGGACAGAGTTTTAGAGGCTACACCTTC | CAWSAPGQSFRGYTF | TRBJ1-2 | NA | NA | TRBV30
TGCGCCAGCAGCTCGACAGCGGGGAACAATGAGCAGTTCTTC | CASSSTAGNNEQFF | TRBJ2-1 | TRBD2 | NA | TRBV5-1
TGTGCCAGCAGCTTAACGTCGGGAGGGGGCAACTATGGCTACACCTTC | CASSLTSGGGNYGYTF | TRBJ1-2 | TRBD1 | NA | TRBV7-2
TGTGCCAGCAGATCAATGGACTCTAGCTCCTACAATGAGCAGTTCTTC | CASRSMDSSSYNEQFF | TRBJ2-1 | NA | NA | TRBV28
TGTGCCAGCAGGTATCAGGGGGGAGATACGCAGTATTTT | CASRYQGGDTQYF | TRBJ2-3 | NA | NA | TRBV3-1/TRBV3-2
TGTGCCACCAGTGCCCCCTCGGGGGGGCCCTCGGGGAATACGCAGTATTTT | CATSAPSGGPSGNTQYF | TRBJ2-3 | TRBD2 | NA | TRBV24-1
TGTGCCAGCAGTCAGAGCGGGACGGTGCAGTTCTTC | CASSQSGTVQFF | TRBJ2-1 | TRBD2 | NA | TRBV28
TGTGCCAGCAGAGGACAGCTCGGTGAAGCTTTCTTT | CASRGQLGEAFF | TRBJ1-1 | NA | NA | TRBV6-4
TGTGCCACCAGTGATCCACCGGGACAGCCCTTGGCCACTGAAGCTTTCTTT | CATSDPPGQPLATEAFF | TRBJ1-1 | TRBD1 | NA | TRBV24-1
TGTGCCAGCAGCCCCTCTGGCCGGGAAAACTACGAGCAGTACTTC | CASSPSGRENYEQYF | TRBJ2-7 | NA | NA | TRBV5-4
TGTGCCAGCTCACCACGGAGGGGTTCGGGCACTGAAGCTTTCTTT | CASSPRRGSGTEAFF | TRBJ1-1 | NA | NA | TRBV18
TGTGCCAGCAGCGAGGGAATGAACACTGAAGCTTTCTTT | CASSEGMNTEAFF | TRBJ1-1 | NA | NA | TRBV6-4
TGTGCCAGCAGCTCTGACAGGGGGAGGGAGACCCAGTACTTC | CASSSDRGRETQYF | TRBJ2-5 | TRBD1 | NA | TRBV7-9
TGTGCCACCAGCAGATCCTTAACAGAAAACATTCAGTACTTC | CATSRSLTENIQYF | TRBJ2-4 | NA | NA | TRBV15
TGTGCCAGCAGCCAAGATAGGGACAGGGGGCATTACTATGGCTACACCTTC | CASSQDRDRGHYYGYTF | TRBJ1-2 | TRBD1 | NA | TRBV4-2
TGTGCCATCAGTGAGGCGGGGGGAGTGGGAAATTCACCCCTCCACTTT | CAISEAGGVGNSPLHF | TRBJ1-6 | NA | NA | TRBV10-3
TGCGCCAGCAGCTGGACTAGCGACTACGAGCAGTACTTC | CASSWTSDYEQYF | TRBJ2-7 | TRBD2 | NA | TRBV5-1
TGTGCCAGCAGCCAATCGGCGACAGGCAATCAGCCCCAGCATTTT | CASSQSATGNQPQHF | TRBJ1-5 | NA | NA | TRBV16
TGTGCCAGCAGTTCCGGACAGGGCGAGTACGAGCAGTACTTC | CASSSGQGEYEQYF | TRBJ2-7 | TRBD1 | NA | TRBV28
TGTGCCAGCAGCGTAGTGTTGGAGGGGGGGAAGCAGTACTTC | CASSVVLEGGKQYF | TRBJ2-7 | NA | NA | TRBV9
TGTGCCAGCAGTGAGGGGACAGAATACGAGCAGTACTTC | CASSEGTEYEQYF | TRBJ2-7 | TRBD1 | NA | TRBV2
TGTGCCAGCAGTAGGACAGGTAGGTCCTTTGCAACTAATGAAAAACTGTTTTTT | CASSRTGRSFATNEKLFF | TRBJ1-4 | TRBD1 | NA | TRBV6-2/TRBV6-3
TGTGCCAGTAGTATCGGAGGAGCGGGGGGATACGAGCAGTACTTC | CASSIGGAGGYEQYF | TRBJ2-7 | TRBD2 | NA | TRBV19
TGTGCCAGCAGTTTTGCGGAAAAACTGTTTTTT | CASSFAEKLFF | TRBJ1-4 | NA | NA | TRBV12-3/TRBV12-4
TGCAGTGCTAGTGGTCCGGCGGGGAATGGCTACACCTTC | CSASGPAGNGYTF | TRBJ1-2 | NA | NA | TRBV20-1
TGTGCCAGCAGCTTATCCTCGGCCGGGGGACGCTCCTACGAGCAGTACTTC | CASSLSSAGGRSYEQYF | TRBJ2-7 | NA | NA | TRBV11-2
TGTGCCAGCATTACCGCCCCGGGGGGCTGGGACGAGCAGTACTTC | CASITAPGGWDEQYF | TRBJ2-7 | NA | NA | TRBV28
TGTGCCAGCATCTCAGCCGACAGGGAGGCCTACTCACCCCTCCACTTT | CASISADREAYSPLHF | TRBJ1-6 | TRBD1 | NA | TRBV6-6
TGTGCCAGCAGCGGGACAGTGGGGGCAGAGGAGACCCAGTACTTC | CASSGTVGAEETQYF | TRBJ2-5 | TRBD1 | NA | TRBV7-6
TGTGCCACCAGTGATTTCTTCGGGACAGGGGGTACGGACTATGGCTACACCTTC | CATSDFFGTGGTDYGYTF | TRBJ1-2 | TRBD1 | NA | TRBV24-1
TGTGCCAGCAGCTTAGGAGGGCAGAAAAATCAGCCCCAGCATTTT | CASSLGGQKNQPQHF | TRBJ1-5 | NA | NA | TRBV7-6
TGCAGTGCTTTACAGTTAAATGAGCAGTTCTTC | CSALQLNEQFF | TRBJ2-1 | NA | NA | TRBV20-1
TGCGCCAGCAGCCAAGATCCCGGGGGGCTTTGGGAGCAATACTTC | CASSQDPGGLWEQYF | TRBJ2-7 | NA | NA | TRBV4-3
TGTGCCAGCAGCTTTACAGGGGCAGGGGAGACCCAGTACTTC | CASSFTGAGETQYF | TRBJ2-5 | TRBD1 | NA | TRBV7-3
TGTGCCTGGAGCCCGGGACACAATGAAAAACTGTTTTTT | CAWSPGHNEKLFF | TRBJ1-4 | NA | NA | TRBV30
TGTGCCAGCAGTCCTCCAGGGGGCTATCAGCCCCAGCATTTT | CASSPPGGYQPQHF | TRBJ1-5 | TRBD1 | NA | TRBV28
TGCGCCAGCAGCTTCCGGGTTTTGGATACGCAGTATTTT | CASSFRVLDTQYF | TRBJ2-3 | NA | NA | TRBV5-1
TGTGCCAGCAGTGAGCCCCGAGACAGGGGACACGGTGAAGCTTTCTTT | CASSEPRDRGHGEAFF | TRBJ1-1 | TRBD1 | NA | TRBV6-1
TGCAGTGCCCAGACAGGGAATGGCTACACCTTC | CSAQTGNGYTF | TRBJ1-2 | TRBD1 | NA | TRBV20-1
TGTGCCAGCAGCTCCGGACTAGCGGGAGTCTATGAGACCCAGTACTTC | CASSSGLAGVYETQYF | TRBJ2-5 | TRBD2 | NA | TRBV27